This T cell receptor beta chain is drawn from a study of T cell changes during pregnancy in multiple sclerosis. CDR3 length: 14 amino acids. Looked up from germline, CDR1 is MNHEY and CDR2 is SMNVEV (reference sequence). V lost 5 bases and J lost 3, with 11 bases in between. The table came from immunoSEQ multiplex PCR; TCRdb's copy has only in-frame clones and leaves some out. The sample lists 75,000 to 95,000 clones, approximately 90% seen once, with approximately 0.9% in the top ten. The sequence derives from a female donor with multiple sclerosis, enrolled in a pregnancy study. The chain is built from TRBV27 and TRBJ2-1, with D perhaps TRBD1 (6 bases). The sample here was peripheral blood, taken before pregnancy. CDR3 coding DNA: TGTGCCAGCAGTCTCAGGGGCCTCTACAATGAGCAGTTCTTC. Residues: CASSLRGLYNEQFF.